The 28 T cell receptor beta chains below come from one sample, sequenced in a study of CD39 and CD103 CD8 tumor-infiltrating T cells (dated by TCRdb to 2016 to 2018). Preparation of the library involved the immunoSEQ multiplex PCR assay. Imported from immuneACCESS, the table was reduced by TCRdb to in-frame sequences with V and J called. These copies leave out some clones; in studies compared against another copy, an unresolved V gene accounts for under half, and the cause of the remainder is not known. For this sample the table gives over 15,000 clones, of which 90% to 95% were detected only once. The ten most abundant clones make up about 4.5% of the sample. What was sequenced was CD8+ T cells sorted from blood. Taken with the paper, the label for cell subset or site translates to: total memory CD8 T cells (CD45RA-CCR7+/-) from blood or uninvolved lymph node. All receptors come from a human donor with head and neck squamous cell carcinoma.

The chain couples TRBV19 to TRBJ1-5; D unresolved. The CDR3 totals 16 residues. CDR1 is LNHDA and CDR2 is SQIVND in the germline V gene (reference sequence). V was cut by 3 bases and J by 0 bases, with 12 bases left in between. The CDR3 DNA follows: TGTGCCAGTAGTATTTCCCACAAGGATAGCAATCAGCCCCAGCATTTT. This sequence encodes CASSISHKDSNQPQHF.

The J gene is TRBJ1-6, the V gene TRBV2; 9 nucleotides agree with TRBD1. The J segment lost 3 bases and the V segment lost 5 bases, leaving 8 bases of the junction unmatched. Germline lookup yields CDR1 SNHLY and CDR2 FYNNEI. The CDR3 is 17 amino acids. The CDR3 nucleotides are TGTGCCAGCAGTCACCGGGACAGGGCGATCTATAATTCACCCCTCCACTTT. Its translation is CASSHRDRAIYNSPLHF.

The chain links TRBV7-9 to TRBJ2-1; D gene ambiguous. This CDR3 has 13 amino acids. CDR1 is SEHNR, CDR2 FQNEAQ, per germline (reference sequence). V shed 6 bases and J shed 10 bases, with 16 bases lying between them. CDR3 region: CASRDGRTWEQFF. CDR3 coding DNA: TGTGCCAGCAGGGACGGAAGGACGTGGGAGCAGTTCTTC.

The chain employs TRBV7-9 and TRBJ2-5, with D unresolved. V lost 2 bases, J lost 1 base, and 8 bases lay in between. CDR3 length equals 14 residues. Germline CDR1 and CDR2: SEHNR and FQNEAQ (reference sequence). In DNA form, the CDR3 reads TGTGCCAGCAGCTTACCCTACCTCCAAGAGACCCAGTACTTC. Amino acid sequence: CASSLPYLQETQYF.

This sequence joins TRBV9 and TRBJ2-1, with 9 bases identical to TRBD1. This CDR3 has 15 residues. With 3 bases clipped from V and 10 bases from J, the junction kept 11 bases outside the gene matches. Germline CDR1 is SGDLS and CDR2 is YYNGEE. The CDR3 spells CASSGTKQGAREQFF. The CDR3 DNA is TGTGCCAGCAGCGGAACTAAACAGGGGGCAAGGGAGCAGTTCTTC.

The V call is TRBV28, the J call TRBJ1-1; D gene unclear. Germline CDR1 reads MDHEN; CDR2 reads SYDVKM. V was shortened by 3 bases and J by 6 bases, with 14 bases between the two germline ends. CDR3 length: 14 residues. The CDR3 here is CASSFGNFGAEAFF. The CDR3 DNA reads TGTGCCAGCAGTTTTGGGAATTTCGGCGCTGAAGCTTTCTTT.

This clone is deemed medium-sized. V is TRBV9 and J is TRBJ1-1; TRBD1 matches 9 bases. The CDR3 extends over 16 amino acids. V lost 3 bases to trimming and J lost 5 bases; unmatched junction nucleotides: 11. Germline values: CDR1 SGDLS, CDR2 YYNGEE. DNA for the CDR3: TGTGCCAGCAGCGGAAGGACAGGGGTGGGGGATACTGAAGCTTTCTTT. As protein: CASSGRTGVGDTEAFF.

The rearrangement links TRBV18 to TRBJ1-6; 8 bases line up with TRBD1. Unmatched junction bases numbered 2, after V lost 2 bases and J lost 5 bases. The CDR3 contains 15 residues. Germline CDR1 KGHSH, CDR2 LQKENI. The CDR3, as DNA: TGTGCCAGCTCACCAGGGACAGGAGATAATTCACCCCTCCACTTT. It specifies CASSPGTGDNSPLHF. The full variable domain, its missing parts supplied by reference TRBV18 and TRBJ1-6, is NAGVMQNPRHLVRRRGQEARLRCSPMKGHSHVYWYRQLPEEGLKFMVYLQKENIIDESGMPKERFSAEFPKEGPSILRIQQVVRGDSAAYFCASSPGTGDNSPLHFGNGTRLTVT.

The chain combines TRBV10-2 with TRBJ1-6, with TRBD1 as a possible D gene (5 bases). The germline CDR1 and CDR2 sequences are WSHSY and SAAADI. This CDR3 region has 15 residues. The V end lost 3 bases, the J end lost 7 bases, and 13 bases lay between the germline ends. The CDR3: CASSDLIRENSPLHF. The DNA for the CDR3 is TGCGCCAGCAGTGATCTCATCAGGGAAAATTCACCCCTCCACTTT.

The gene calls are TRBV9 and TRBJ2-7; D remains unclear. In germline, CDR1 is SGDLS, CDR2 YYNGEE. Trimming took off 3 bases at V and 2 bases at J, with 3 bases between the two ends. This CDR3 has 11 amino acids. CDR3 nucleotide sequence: TGTGCCAGCAGCGGACCCTACGAGCAGTACTTC. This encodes CASSGPYEQYF.

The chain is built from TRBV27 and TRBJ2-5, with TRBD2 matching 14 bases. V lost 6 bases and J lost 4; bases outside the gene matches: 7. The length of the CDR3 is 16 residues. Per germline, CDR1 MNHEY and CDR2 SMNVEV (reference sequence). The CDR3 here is CASRPWGLAGVETQYF. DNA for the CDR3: TGTGCCAGCAGGCCGTGGGGACTAGCGGGGGTAGAGACCCAGTACTTC.

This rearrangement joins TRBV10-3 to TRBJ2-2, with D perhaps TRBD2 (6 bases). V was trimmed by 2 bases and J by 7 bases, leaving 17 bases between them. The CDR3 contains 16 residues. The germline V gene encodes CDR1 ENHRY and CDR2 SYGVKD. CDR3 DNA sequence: TGTGCCATCAGTGAGGGAAGCGGCGGAGGGCTCGGGGAGCTGTTTTTT. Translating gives CAISEGSGGGLGELFF.

The CDR3 nucleotides read TGTGCCACCTCGGGACAGGGCAATGAGCAGTTCTTC. Translated: CATSGQGNEQFF. The V and J genes are TRBV19 and TRBJ2-1; 9 nucleotides line up with TRBD1. The CDR3 is made up of 12 amino acids. Germline V lookup: CDR1 LNHDA, CDR2 SQIVND (reference sequence). Trimming took 10 bases from V and 6 from J; bases not matched to a gene: 4. Complete variable domain (other parts from reference TRBV19 and TRBJ2-1): DGGITQSPKYLFRKEGQNVTLSCEQNLNHDAMYWYRQDPGQGLRLIYYSQIVNDFQKGDIAEGYSVSREKKESFPLTVTSAQKNPTAFYLCATSGQGNEQFFGPGTRLTVL.

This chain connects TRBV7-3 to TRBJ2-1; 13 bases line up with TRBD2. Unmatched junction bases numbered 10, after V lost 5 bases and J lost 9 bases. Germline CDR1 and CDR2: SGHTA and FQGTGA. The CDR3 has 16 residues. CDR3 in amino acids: CASSLGLAGARGEQFF. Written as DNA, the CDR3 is TGTGCCAGCAGCCTCGGACTAGCGGGGGCCCGGGGTGAGCAGTTCTTC. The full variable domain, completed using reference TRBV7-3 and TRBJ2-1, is GAGVSQTPSNKVTEKGKYVELRCDPISGHTALYWYRQSLGQGPEFLIYFQGTGAADDSGLPNDRFFAVRPEGSVSTLKIQRTERGDSAVYLCASSLGLAGARGEQFFGPGTRLTVL.

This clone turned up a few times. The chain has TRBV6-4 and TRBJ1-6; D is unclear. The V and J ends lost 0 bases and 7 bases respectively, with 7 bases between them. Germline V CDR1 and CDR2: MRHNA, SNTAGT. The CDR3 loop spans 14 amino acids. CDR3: CASSDSAENSPLHF. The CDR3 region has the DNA TGTGCCAGCAGTGACTCGGCTGAAAATTCACCCCTCCACTTT.

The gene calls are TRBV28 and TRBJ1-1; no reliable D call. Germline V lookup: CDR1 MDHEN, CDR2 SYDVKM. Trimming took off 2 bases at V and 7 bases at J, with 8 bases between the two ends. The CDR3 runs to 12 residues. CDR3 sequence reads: CASSLGGSEAFF. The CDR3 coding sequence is TGTGCCAGCAGTTTAGGCGGCAGTGAAGCTTTCTTT.

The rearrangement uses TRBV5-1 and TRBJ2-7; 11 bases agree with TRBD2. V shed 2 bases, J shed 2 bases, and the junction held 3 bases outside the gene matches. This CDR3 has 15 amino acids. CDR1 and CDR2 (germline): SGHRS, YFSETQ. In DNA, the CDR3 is TGCGCCAGCAGCTTCTTTAGCGGGGGGGCCTACGAGCAGTACTTC. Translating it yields CASSFFSGGAYEQYF.

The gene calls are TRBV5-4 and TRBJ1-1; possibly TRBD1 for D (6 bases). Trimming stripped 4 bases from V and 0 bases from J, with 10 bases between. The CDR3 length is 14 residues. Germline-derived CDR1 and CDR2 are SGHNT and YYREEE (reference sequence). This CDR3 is CASSEGGLNTEAFF. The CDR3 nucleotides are TGTGCCAGCAGCGAGGGGGGTCTGAACACTGAAGCTTTCTTT.

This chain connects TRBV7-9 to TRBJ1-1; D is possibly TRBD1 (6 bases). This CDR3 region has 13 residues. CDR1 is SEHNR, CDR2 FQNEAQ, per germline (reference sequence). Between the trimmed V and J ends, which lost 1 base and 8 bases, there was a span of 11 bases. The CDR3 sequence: CASSLEVGAEAFF. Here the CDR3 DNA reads TGTGCCAGCAGCTTAGAGGTGGGGGCGGAAGCTTTCTTT.

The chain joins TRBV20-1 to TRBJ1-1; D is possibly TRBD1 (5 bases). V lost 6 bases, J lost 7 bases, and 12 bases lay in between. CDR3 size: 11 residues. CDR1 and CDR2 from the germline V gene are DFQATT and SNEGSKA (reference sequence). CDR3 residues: CSAEGQGEAFF. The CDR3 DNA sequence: TGCAGTGCGGAAGGTCAGGGTGAAGCTTTCTTT.

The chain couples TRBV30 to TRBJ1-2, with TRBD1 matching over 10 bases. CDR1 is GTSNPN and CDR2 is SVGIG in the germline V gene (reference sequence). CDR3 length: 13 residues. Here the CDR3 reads CAGEGQGLDGYTF. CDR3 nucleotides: TGTGCTGGCGAGGGACAGGGGTTGGATGGCTACACCTTC.

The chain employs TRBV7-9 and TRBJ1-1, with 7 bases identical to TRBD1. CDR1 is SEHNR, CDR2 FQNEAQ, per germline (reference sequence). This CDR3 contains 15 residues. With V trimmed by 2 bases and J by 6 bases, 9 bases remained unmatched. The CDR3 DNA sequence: TGTGCCAGCAGCTTATATAAGGGGGCTGGGGCTGAAGCTTTCTTT. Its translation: CASSLYKGAGAEAFF.

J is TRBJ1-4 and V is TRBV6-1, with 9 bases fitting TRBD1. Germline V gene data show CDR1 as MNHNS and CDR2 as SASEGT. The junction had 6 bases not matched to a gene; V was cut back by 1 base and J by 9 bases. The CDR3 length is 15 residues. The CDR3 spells CASSEGTGERKKLFF. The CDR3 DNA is TGTGCCAGCAGTGAAGGGACAGGGGAGCGGAAAAAACTGTTTTTT.

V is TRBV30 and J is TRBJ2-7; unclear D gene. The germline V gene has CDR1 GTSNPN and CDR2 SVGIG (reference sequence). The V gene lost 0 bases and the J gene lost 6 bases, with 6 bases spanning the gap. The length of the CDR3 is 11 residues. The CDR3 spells CAWSVDAEQYF. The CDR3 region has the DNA TGTGCCTGGAGTGTGGATGCCGAGCAGTACTTC.

This CDR3 is CASSTLGINEQFF. CDR3 bases: TGTGCCAGTAGTACCCTCGGGATCAATGAGCAGTTCTTC. The rearrangement joins TRBV19 to TRBJ2-1, with D perhaps matching TRBD2 (5 bases). V was clipped by 4 bases and J by 6 bases, with 10 bases between them. This CDR3 contains 13 residues. Germline assignment: CDR1 LNHDA and CDR2 SQIVND (reference sequence).

CDR3 loop: CASSDGDRGFSPLHF. The DNA for the CDR3 is TGTGCCAGCAGTGATGGGGACAGGGGATTTTCACCCCTCCACTTT. The gene calls are TRBV6-1 and TRBJ1-6; 10 nucleotides align to TRBD1. This CDR3 spans 15 amino acids. Per germline, CDR1 MNHNS and CDR2 SASEGT. J gave up 9 bases and V 3 bases, and 5 bases lay outside the gene matches.

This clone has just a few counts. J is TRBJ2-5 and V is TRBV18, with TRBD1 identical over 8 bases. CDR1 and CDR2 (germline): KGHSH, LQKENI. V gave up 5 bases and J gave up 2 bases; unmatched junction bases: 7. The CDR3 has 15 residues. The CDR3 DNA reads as TGTGCCAGCTCATCGGGACAGGCCTTTCAAGAGACCCAGTACTTC. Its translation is CASSSGQAFQETQYF.

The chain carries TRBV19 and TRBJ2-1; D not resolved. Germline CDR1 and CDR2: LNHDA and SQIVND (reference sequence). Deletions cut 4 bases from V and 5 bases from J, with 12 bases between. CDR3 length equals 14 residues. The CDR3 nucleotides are TGTGCCAGTAGTAGAGATCCTGGCGACAATGAGCAGTTCTTC. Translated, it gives CASSRDPGDNEQFF.